These 20 T cell receptor beta chains originate from one sample sequenced in a study of blood T cells in healthy people across ages (dated by TCRdb to the mid-2010s). Libraries were made using 5' RACE. Sequencing was carried out with an Illumina HiSeq 2500. A second PCR of about 6 to 12 cycles was run with a J-beta primer mix and a sample-barcoded 5' primer. TCRdb reworked the public reads: Q25 trimming with fastp, MiXCR clone assembly, productive beta chains retained. Merged by CDR3 protein, the rows form single entries marked with the most common genes and DNA. For this sample the table gives around 990,000 distinct CDR3 sequences, of which under 40% were detected only once. The top ten hold approximately 14% of the sample. Material: blood. The source is a man in his late teens or twenties in good health.

This clonotype was counted between two and nine times. The gene calls are TRBV30 and TRBJ2-1; 8 bases match TRBD1. The length of the CDR3 is 12 residues. Germline-derived CDR1 and CDR2 are GTSNPN and SVGIG (reference sequence). V lost 4 bases to trimming and J lost 15 bases; unmatched junction nucleotides: 11. This chain's CDR3 is CAWTPDLDRVFF. As DNA, the CDR3 is TGTGCCTGGACTCCCGACCTGGACAGGGTGTTCTTC.

The chain combines TRBV12-3 or TRBV12-4 with TRBJ1-2; possibly TRBD1 for D (6 bases). This CDR3 spans 15 amino acids. V was trimmed by 5 bases and J by 5 bases, leaving 18 bases between them. CDR3 nucleotides: TGTGCCAGCAGTCCGGGGGGGCAGGGAAAGTATGGCTACACCTTC. It is translated as CASSPGGQGKYGYTF.

The V call is TRBV6-2 or TRBV6-3, the J call TRBJ2-7; 11 bases are a match to TRBD2. Germline trimming cut 2 bases from V and 5 bases from J; bases unmatched to any gene: 5. The CDR3 is made up of 15 amino acids. Germline V gives CDR1 MNHEY, CDR2 SVGEGT. The DNA for the CDR3 is TGTGCCAGCAGTTACGAAGGGACTAGCGGCGACGAGCAGTACTTC. Amino acids: CASSYEGTSGDEQYF.

The genes are TRBV7-2 and TRBJ1-3; D remains ambiguous. The V gene lost 5 bases and the J gene lost 0 bases, with 11 bases spanning the gap. The CDR3 length is 15 residues. In germline, CDR1 is SGHTA, CDR2 FQGNSA. The CDR3 DNA reads TGTGCCAGCAGCCAAACACACCGCTCTGGAAACACCATATATTTT. It codes for CASSQTHRSGNTIYF.

The chain uses TRBV29-1 and TRBJ2-7, with D possibly being TRBD1 or TRBD2 (5 bases each). TRBJ2-4 explains the end of the DNA better; the J call may be wrong. Looked up from germline, CDR1 is SQVTM and CDR2 is ANQGSEA. The CDR3 is made up of 11 amino acids. CDR3 sequence: CSVDQGPIQYF. CDR3 nucleotide sequence: TGCAGCGTCGATCAGGGACCCATTCAGTACTTC.

This clonotype showed up many times. This sequence joins TRBV7-2 and TRBJ2-1, with D possibly being TRBD1 (5 bases). Looked up from germline, CDR1 is SGHTA and CDR2 is FQGNSA. The CDR3 has 13 residues. Trimming took off 5 bases at V and 5 bases at J, with 10 bases between the two ends. As DNA, the CDR3 is TGTGCCAGCAGCCGGACACGAAACAATGAGCAGTTCTTC. Amino acids: CASSRTRNNEQFF.

This clonotype was detected only a few times. The V and J genes are TRBV6-5 and TRBJ1-4; the match to TRBD1 covers 10 bases. There are 15 residues in the CDR3. With V trimmed by 6 bases and J by 1 base, 2 bases remained unmatched. Germline V gene sequence: CDR1 MNHEY, CDR2 SVGAGI. The CDR3 DNA reads as TGTGCCAGCAGCTGGGACAGGGGAACTAATGAAAAACTGTTTTTT. Its translation: CASSWDRGTNEKLFF.

This clonotype was detected only a few times. The rearrangement uses TRBV7-9 and TRBJ1-2, with no clear D. Germline assignment: CDR1 SEHNR and CDR2 FQNEAQ (reference sequence). V lost 7 bases, J lost 0 bases, and 9 bases lay in between. CDR3 length equals 13 residues. The CDR3 nucleotides read TGTGCCAGCACCCAAGTACCTAACTATGGCTACACCTTC. Residues: CASTQVPNYGYTF.

There are a few counts of this clonotype. The chain links TRBV7-9 to TRBJ1-1; D gene uncertain. This CDR3 is 13 amino acids long. Germline values: CDR1 SEHNR, CDR2 FQNEAQ (reference sequence). V was shortened by 2 bases and J by 7 bases, with 11 bases between the two germline ends. The CDR3 here is CASSLPSGSEAFF. The CDR3 region has the DNA TGTGCCAGCAGCTTACCCTCGGGCAGTGAAGCTTTCTTT.

As concerns this clonotype: Germline and junction disagree at one end, which may indicate a read error. DNA for the CDR3: TGCGCCAGCACCCAAAGGACTAGCGGGGACACCGGGGAGCTGTTTTTT. This gives the protein CASTQRTSGDTGELFF. V and J are TRBV4-1 and TRBJ2-2; TRBD2 agrees at 12 bases. Germline assignment: CDR1 MGHRA and CDR2 YSYEKL. This CDR3 spans 16 amino acids.

V is TRBV14 and J is TRBJ1-6, with D possibly matching TRBD1 (6 bases). Trimming stripped 1 base from V and 8 bases from J, with 15 bases between. Germline V lookup: CDR1 SGHDN, CDR2 FVKESK. The CDR3 has 16 amino acids. CDR3 DNA sequence: TGTGCCAGCAGCCAAGTGGGCATGGACAGCGATTCACCCCTCCACTTT. Translating it yields CASSQVGMDSDSPLHF.

This clonotype appeared a few times. The V call is TRBV3-1, the J call TRBJ1-4, with D perhaps matching TRBD1 (5 bases). V gave up 4 bases and J gave up 7 bases, with 13 bases separating them. The CDR3 has 14 amino acids. Germline CDR1 reads LGHDT; CDR2 reads YNNKEL (reference sequence). The CDR3 region is CASSPGTGSEKLFF. The CDR3 DNA reads as TGTGCCAGCAGCCCAGGGACGGGAAGTGAAAAACTGTTTTTT.

This chain uses TRBV7-2 with TRBJ1-4, with TRBD1 as a possible D gene (6 bases). Trimming stripped 1 base from V and 3 bases from J, with 15 bases between. The CDR3 spans 17 residues. Germline CDR1 and CDR2: SGHTA and FQGNSA. The CDR3 region has the DNA TGTGCCAGCAGCTTAGTGGGGGGCGCGGAAGCTAATGAAAAACTGTTTTTT. Its translation: CASSLVGGAEANEKLFF.

This clonotype has more than one count but fewer than ten. The gene calls are TRBV4-1 and TRBJ1-2; no firm D call. This CDR3 has 14 residues. Trimming pared 1 base from V and 6 bases from J, leaving 12 bases between. CDR1 is MGHRA and CDR2 is YSYEKL in the germline V gene. The CDR3 loop reads CASSQVRQNHGYTF. As DNA, the CDR3 is TGCGCCAGCAGCCAAGTTAGGCAGAACCATGGCTACACCTTC.

The gene calls are TRBV7-2 and TRBJ2-1; D is unresolved. CDR1 and CDR2 (germline): SGHTA, FQGNSA. The CDR3 has 13 amino acids. V gave up 0 bases and J gave up 5 bases, with 5 bases separating them. CDR3 sequence: CASSLASDNEQFF. CDR3 nucleotides: TGTGCCAGCAGCTTAGCCAGTGACAATGAGCAGTTCTTC. Combining the CDR3 with reference TRBV7-2 and TRBJ2-1 gives the whole variable domain GAGVSQSPSNKVTEKGKDVELRCDPISGHTALYWYRQSLGQGLEFLIYFQGNSAPDKSGLPSDRFSAERTGGSVSTLTIQRTQQEDSAVYLCASSLASDNEQFFGPGTRLTVL.

This clonotype was counted a single time. The chain couples TRBV27 to TRBJ2-5; a weak D match, TRBD2 (6 bases). The V and J ends lost 2 bases and 4 bases respectively, with 14 bases between them. Looked up from germline, CDR1 is MNHEY and CDR2 is SMNVEV (reference sequence). The CDR3 totals 15 residues. CDR3 in amino acids: CASSLVPQGGETQYF. The CDR3 region has the DNA TGTGCCAGCAGTTTAGTGCCCCAGGGAGGAGAGACCCAGTACTTC.

The rearrangement uses TRBV20-1 and TRBJ2-1; perhaps D is TRBD1 or TRBD2 (5 bases each). The germline V and J ends were trimmed by 4 bases and 0 bases, with 13 bases remaining between them. The V gene's germline CDR1 is DFQATT and CDR2 SNEGSKA (reference sequence). The CDR3 runs 15 residues. CDR3 amino acids: CSATGTGDSYNEQFF. CDR3 sequence (DNA): TGCAGTGCTACGGGAACAGGAGACTCCTACAATGAGCAGTTCTTC.

V and J are TRBV20-1 and TRBJ2-7, with D possibly being TRBD2 (7 bases). The germline V gene has CDR1 DFQATT and CDR2 SNEGSKA (reference sequence). CDR3 length: 17 residues. The V end lost 1 base, the J end lost 7 bases, and 26 bases lay between the germline ends. The CDR3 bases are TGCAGTGCTAGAGCCGTCGGGGGTCCGGGGGGCCGGAATGAGCAGTACTTC. Its protein is CSARAVGGPGGRNEQYF.

The rearrangement uses TRBV4-1 and TRBJ1-5; D may be TRBD1 (6 bases). This CDR3 comprises 15 residues. Germline V gene lookup returns CDR1 MGHRA and CDR2 YSYEKL. The V end lost 0 bases, the J end lost 7 bases, and 13 bases lay between the germline ends. CDR3 sequence: CASSQDVTRGQPQHF. CDR3 DNA: TGCGCCAGCAGCCAAGATGTCACCAGGGGACAGCCCCAGCATTTT.

This clonotype has more than one count but fewer than ten. The genes are TRBV4-3 and TRBJ2-5; 8 positions match TRBD2. J gave up 11 bases and V 1 base, and 15 bases lay outside the gene matches. The CDR3 runs to 16 residues. Germline lookup yields CDR1 LGHNA and CDR2 YSLEER. The CDR3, as DNA: TGCGCCAGCAGCCAAGTCGGGGGGGGCTTGGGACATGAGCAGTACTTC. Its protein product is CASSQVGGGLGHEQYF.